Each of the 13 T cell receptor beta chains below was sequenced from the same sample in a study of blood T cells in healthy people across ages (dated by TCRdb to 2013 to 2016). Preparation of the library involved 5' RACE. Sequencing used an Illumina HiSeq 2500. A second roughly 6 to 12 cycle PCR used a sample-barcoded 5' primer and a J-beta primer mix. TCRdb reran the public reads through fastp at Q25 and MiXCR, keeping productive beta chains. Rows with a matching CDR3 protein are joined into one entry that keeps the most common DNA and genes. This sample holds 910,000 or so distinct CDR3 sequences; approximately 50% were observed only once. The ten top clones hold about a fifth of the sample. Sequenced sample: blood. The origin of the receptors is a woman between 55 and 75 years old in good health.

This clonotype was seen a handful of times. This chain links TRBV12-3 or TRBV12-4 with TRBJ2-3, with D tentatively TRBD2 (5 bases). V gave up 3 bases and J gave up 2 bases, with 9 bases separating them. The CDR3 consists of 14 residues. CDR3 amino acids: CASSFTSLTDTQYF. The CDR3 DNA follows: TGTGCCAGCAGTTTCACTAGTCTCACAGATACGCAGTATTTT.

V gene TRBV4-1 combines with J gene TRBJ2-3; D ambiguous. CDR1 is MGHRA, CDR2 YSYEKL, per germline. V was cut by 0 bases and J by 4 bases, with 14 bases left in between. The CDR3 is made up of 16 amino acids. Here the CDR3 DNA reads TGCGCCAGCAGCCAAGACCCACTCATTACCCCAGATACGCAGTATTTT. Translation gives CASSQDPLITPDTQYF.

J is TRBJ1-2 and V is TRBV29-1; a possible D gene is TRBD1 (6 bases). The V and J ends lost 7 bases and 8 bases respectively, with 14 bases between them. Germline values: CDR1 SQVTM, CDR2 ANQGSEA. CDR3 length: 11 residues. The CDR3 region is CSAEGGYGYTF. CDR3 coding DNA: TGCAGCGCCGAGGGGGGGTACGGCTACACCTTC.

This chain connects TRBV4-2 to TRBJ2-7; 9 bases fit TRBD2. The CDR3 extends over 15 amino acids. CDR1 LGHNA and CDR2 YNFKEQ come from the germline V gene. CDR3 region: CASSSAGGFSYEQYF. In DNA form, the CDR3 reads TGTGCTTCCTCGTCAGCGGGGGGCTTTTCCTACGAGCAGTACTTC.

The CDR3, as DNA: TGTGCCAGCAATGGACTAGGGAGCACAGATACGCAGTATTTT. It translates to CASNGLGSTDTQYF. The V and J genes are TRBV12-3 or TRBV12-4 and TRBJ2-3; 7 nucleotides match TRBD2. The CDR3 covers 14 residues. The V segment lost 7 bases and the J segment 0 bases; nucleotides outside the gene matches: 4.

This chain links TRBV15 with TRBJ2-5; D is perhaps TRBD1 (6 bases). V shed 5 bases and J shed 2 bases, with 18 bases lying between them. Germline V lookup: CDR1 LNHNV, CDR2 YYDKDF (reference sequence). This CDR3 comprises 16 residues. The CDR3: CATSSLGETGQETQYF. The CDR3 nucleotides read TGTGCCACCAGCTCCCTTGGGGAGACAGGACAAGAGACCCAGTACTTC. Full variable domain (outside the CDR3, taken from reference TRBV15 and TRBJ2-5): DAMVIQNPRYQVTQFGKPVTLSCSQTLNHNVMYWYQQKSSQAPKLLFHYYDKDFNNEADTPDNFQSRRPNTSFCFLDIRSPGLGDTAMYLCATSSLGETGQETQYFGPGTRLLVL.

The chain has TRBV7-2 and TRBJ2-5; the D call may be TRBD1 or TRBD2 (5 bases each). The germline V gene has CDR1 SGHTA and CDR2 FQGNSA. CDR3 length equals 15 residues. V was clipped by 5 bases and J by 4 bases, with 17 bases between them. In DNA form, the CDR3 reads TGTGCCAGCAGCCCATTACGGGGCCGTGGAGAGACCCAGTACTTC. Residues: CASSPLRGRGETQYF.

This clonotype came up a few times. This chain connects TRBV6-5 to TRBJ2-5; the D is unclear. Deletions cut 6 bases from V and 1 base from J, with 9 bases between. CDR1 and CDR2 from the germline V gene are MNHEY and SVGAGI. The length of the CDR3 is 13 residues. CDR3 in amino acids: CASSKYSQETQYF. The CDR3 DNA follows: TGTGCCAGCAGCAAGTACAGCCAAGAGACCCAGTACTTC.

CDR3 residues: CASSEATGNSQPQHF. As DNA, the CDR3 is TGTGCCAGCAGTGAAGCGACAGGGAACTCCCAGCCCCAGCATTTT. The V gene is TRBV6-1, the J gene TRBJ1-5, with 7 bases fitting TRBD1. Trimming removed 0 bases from V and 7 bases from J; junction bases left unmatched: 6. The CDR3 consists of 15 residues. In germline, CDR1 is MNHNS, CDR2 SASEGT.

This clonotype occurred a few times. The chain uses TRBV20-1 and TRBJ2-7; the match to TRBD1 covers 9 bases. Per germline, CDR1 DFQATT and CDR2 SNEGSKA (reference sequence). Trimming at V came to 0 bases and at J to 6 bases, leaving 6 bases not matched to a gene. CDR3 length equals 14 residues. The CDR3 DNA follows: TGCAGTGCTAGAGATCTAGGACAGGGGTTCGAGCAGTACTTC. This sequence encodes CSARDLGQGFEQYF.

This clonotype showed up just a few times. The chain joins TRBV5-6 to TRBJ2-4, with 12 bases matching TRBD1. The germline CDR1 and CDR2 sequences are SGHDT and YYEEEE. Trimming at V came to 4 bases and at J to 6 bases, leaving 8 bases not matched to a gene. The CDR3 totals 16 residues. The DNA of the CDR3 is TGTGCCAGCAGCAAACCGGGACAGGGGGCCTTAAACATTCAGTACTTC. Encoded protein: CASSKPGQGALNIQYF.

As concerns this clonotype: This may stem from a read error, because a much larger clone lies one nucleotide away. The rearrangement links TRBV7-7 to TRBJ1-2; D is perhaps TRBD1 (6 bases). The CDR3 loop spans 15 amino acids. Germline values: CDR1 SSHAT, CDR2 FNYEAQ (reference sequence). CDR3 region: CVTSAIQGANYGYTF. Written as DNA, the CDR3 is TGTGTCACCTCTGCCATACAGGGTGCCAACTATGGCTACACCTTC.

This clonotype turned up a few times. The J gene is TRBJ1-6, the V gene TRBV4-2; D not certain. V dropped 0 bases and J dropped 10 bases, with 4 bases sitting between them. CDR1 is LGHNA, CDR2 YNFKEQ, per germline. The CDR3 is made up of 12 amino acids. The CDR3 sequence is CASSQDGSPLHF. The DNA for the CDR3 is TGTGCCAGCAGCCAAGATGGATCACCCCTCCACTTT.